A selection of T cell receptor beta chains follows, all from one sample in a study of response to subunit inactivated influenza vaccine. TCRdb used MiXCR to reprocess the RT-PCR reads, holding one entry per CDR3 protein. The sample carries 450,000 to 600,000 distinct CDR3 sequences, 16% recorded once. The starting material was CD4+ T cells sorted from PBMCs, obtained around 25 months after vaccination. These receptors were collected from a man between 50 and 69 years old who received an inactivated influenza vaccine. Both conserved end residues are part of each CDR3. The D gene is left open where the match is weak. The listing skips clone size in some rows; elsewhere it reads once, few, many or a size class.

J: TRBJ2-5
D: TRBD2
V: TRBV7-2
size: .
CDR3: CASSLALAGGRETQYF
DNA: TGTGCCAGCAGCTTAGCACTAGCGGGGGGCCGGGAGACCCAGTACTTC

J: TRBJ1-1
D: TRBD1
V: TRBV3-1
size: .
CDR3: CASSHNRGDTEAFF
DNA: TGTGCCAGCAGCCATAACAGGGGGGACACTGAAGCTTTCTTT

J: TRBJ2-7
D: TRBD2
V: TRBV9
size: .
CDR3: CASSVVASGSNGEQYF
DNA: TGTGCCAGCAGCGTAGTTGCTAGCGGGAGTAACGGGGAGCAGTACTTC

J: TRBJ2-5
D: .
V: TRBV10-3
size: many
CDR3: CAISDYVQETQYF
DNA: TGTGCCATCAGTGATTACGTACAAGAGACCCAGTACTTC

J: TRBJ2-1
D: .
V: TRBV12-3/TRBV12-4
size: few
CDR3: CASSLADVYNEQFF
DNA: TGTGCCAGCAGTTTAGCCGACGTGTACAATGAGCAGTTCTTC

J: TRBJ2-7
D: TRBD1
V: TRBV3-1
size: many
CDR3: CASSQDGSRGHYEQYF
DNA: TGTGCCAGCAGCCAAGATGGTAGCAGGGGGCATTACGAGCAGTACTTC

J: TRBJ2-7
D: TRBD1
V: TRBV7-2
size: .
CDR3: CASSSGTGFLKQYF
DNA: TGTGCCAGCAGCTCCGGGACAGGGTTTTTAAAGCAGTACTTC

J: TRBJ2-2
D: TRBD2
V: TRBV6-4
size: many
CDR3: CASKKGQPGLAGVTGELFF
DNA: TGTGCCAGCAAAAAGGGCCAACCGGGACTAGCGGGAGTCACCGGGGAGCTGTTTTTT

J: TRBJ2-5
D: TRBD1
V: TRBV10-3
size: many
CDR3: CAISAGTGNVKTQYF
DNA: TGTGCCATCAGCGCCGGGACAGGGAACGTAAAGACCCAGTACTTC

J: TRBJ2-1
D: TRBD1
V: TRBV7-2
size: few
CDR3: CASRLASGQGSKGNEQFF
DNA: TGTGCCAGCAGGCTAGCGAGCGGACAGGGGAGTAAGGGCAATGAGCAGTTCTTC

J: TRBJ2-5
D: TRBD1
V: TRBV11-2
size: .
CDR3: CASSNYRGRDQYF
DNA: TGTGCCAGCAGTAACTACAGGGGGCGAGACCAGTACTTC

J: TRBJ1-1
D: .
V: TRBV5-1
size: .
CDR3: CASSLVQGTTEAFF
DNA: TGCGCCAGCAGCTTGGTGCAGGGGACCACTGAAGCTTTCTTT

J: TRBJ2-1
D: .
V: TRBV12-3/TRBV12-4
size: many
CDR3: CASSFQGSYNEQFF
DNA: TGTGCCAGCAGTTTTCAGGGTTCCTACAATGAGCAGTTCTTC

J: TRBJ2-5
D: .
V: TRBV3-1
size: few
CDR3: CANSPPILNKETQYF
DNA: TGTGCCAACAGCCCCCCCATCCTAAACAAAGAGACCCAGTACTTC

J: TRBJ2-5
D: TRBD2
V: TRBV20-1
size: .
CDR3: CSARHSGGRQETQYF
DNA: TGCAGTGCTAGACACAGCGGGGGGCGTCAAGAGACCCAGTACTTC

J: TRBJ2-2
D: .
V: TRBV10-3
size: few
CDR3: CAIRGSTGELFF
DNA: TGTGCCATCAGGGGGAGCACCGGGGAGCTGTTTTTT